A single sample gave rise to the 3 T cell receptor beta chains below, sequenced in a study of T cells after yellow fever vaccination. TCRdb redid the calling of the 5' RACE reads with MiXCR, one entry per CDR3 protein. The sample has approximately 450,000 distinct CDR3 sequences; around 20% are singletons. Specimen: PBMCs, collected before the yellow fever booster vaccination. The origin of the receptors is a man younger than 35 who received the YFV17D yellow fever vaccine.

In its sample, this clonotype was seen many times. The gene calls are TRBV12-3 or TRBV12-4 and TRBJ1-1; no firm D call. CDR3 length: 14 amino acids. V was shortened by 2 bases and J by 0 bases, with 7 bases between the two germline ends. This CDR3 is CASSLRVLNTEAFF. The CDR3, as DNA: TGTGCCAGCAGTTTAAGGGTCTTGAACACTGAAGCTTTCTTT.

The chain couples TRBV28 to TRBJ1-2; D is undetermined. Germline CDR1 reads MDHEN; CDR2 reads SYDVKM. The CDR3 has 12 amino acids. V lost 8 bases and J lost 4, with 11 bases in between. The CDR3 region is CASLTDPYGYTF. In DNA form, the CDR3 reads TGTGCCAGCCTGACGGATCCCTATGGCTACACCTTC.

The J gene is TRBJ2-2, the V gene TRBV7-2, with TRBD2 matching 7 bases. The CDR3 contains 16 residues. V lost 2 bases to trimming and J lost 1 base; unmatched junction nucleotides: 4. The germline gives CDR1 SGHTA, CDR2 FQGNSA. Here the CDR3 DNA reads TGTGCCAGCAGCTTAAACGGGGGGATGAACACCGGGGAGCTGTTTTTT. Translated: CASSLNGGMNTGELFF.